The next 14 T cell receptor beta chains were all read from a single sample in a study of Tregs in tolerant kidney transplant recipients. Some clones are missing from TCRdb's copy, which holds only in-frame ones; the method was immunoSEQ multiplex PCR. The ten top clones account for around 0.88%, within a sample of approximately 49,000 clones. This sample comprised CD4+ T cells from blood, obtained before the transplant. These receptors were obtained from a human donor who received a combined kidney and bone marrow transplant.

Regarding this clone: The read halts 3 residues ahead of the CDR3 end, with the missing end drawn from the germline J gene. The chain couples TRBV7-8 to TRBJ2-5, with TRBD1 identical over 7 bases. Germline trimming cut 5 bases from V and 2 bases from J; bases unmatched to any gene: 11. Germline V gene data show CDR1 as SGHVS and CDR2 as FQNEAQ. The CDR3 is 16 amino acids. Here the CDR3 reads CASSPLTGSAQETQYF. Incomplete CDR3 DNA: TGTGCCAGCAGCCCACTGACAGGGTCCGCTCAAGAGACC.

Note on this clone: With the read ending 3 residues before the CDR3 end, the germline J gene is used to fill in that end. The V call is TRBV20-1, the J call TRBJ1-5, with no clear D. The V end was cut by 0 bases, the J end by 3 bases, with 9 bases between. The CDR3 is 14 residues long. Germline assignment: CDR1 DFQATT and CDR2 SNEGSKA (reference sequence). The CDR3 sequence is CSAREQQHNQPQHF. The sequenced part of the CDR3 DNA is TGCAGTGCTAGAGAACAACAGCACAATCAGCCC.

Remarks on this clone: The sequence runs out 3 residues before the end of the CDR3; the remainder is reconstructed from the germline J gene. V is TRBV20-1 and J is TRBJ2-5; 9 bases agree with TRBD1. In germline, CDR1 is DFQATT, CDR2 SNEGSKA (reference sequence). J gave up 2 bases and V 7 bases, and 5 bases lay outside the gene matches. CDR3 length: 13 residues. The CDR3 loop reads CSVWTGEQETQYF. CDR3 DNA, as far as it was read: TGCAGTGTTTGGACAGGGGAACAAGAGACC.

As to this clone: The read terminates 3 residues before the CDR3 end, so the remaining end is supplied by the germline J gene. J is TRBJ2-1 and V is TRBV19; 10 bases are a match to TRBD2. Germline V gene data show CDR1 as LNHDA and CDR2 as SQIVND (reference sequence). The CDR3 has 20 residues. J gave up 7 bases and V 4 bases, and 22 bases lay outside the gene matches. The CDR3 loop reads CASSTPRKQSSGRARNEQFF. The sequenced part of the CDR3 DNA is TGTGCCAGTAGTACTCCAAGGAAGCAGAGCAGCGGGAGGGCCAGGAATGAG.

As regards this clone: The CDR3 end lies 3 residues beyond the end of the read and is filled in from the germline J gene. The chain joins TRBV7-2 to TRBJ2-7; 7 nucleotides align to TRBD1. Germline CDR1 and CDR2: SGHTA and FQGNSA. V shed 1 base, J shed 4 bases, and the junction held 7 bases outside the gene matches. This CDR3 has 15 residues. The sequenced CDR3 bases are TGTGCCAGCAGCTTAGGACAGGGAGCCGGGTACGAG. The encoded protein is CASSLGQGAGYE. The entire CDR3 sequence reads CASSLGQGAGYEQYF.

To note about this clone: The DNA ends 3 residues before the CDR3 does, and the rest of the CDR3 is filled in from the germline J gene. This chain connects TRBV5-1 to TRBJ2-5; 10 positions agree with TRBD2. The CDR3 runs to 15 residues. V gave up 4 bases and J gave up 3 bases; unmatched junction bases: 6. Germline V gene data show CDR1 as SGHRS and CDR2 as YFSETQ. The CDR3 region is CASSHRTSGEETQYF. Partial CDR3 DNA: TGCGCCAGCAGCCACAGGACTAGCGGAGAAGAGACC.

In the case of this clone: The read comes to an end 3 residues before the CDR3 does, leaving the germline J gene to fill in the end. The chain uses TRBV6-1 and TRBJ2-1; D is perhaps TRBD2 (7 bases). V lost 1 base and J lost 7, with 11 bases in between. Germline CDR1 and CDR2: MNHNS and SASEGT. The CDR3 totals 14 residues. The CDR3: CASSEGGGRNEQFF. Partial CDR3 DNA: TGTGCCAGCAGTGAAGGGGGGGGCAGAAATGAG.

CDR3 amino acids: CSAPFRASGGLRSYNEQFF. CDR3 bases read: TGCAGTGCCCCCTTTAGGGCTAGCGGGGGATTAAGGTCCTACAATGAG. The V and J genes are TRBV20-1 and TRBJ2-1, with 10 bases fitting TRBD2. The read ends 3 residues shy of where the CDR3 ends; the end is completed using the germline J gene. J lost 1 base, V lost 6 bases, and 18 bases had no gene match. Germline V lookup: CDR1 DFQATT, CDR2 SNEGSKA (reference sequence). The CDR3 contains 19 residues.

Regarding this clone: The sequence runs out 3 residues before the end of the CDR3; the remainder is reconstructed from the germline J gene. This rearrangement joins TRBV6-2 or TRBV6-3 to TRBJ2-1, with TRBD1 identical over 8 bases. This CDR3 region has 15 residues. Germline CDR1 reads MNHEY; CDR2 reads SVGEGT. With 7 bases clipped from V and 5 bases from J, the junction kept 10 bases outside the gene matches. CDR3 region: CASKETGQGHNEQFF. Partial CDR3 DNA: TGTGCCAGCAAAGAAACAGGACAGGGCCACAATGAG.

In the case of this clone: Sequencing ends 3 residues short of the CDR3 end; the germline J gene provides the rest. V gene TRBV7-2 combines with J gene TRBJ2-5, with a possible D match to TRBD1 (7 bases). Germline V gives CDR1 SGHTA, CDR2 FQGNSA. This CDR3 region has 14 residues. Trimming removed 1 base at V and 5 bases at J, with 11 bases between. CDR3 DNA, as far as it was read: TGTGCCAGCAGCTTAGGGCCAGGGGGGGAGACC. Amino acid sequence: CASSLGPGGET. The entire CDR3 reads CASSLGPGGETQYF.

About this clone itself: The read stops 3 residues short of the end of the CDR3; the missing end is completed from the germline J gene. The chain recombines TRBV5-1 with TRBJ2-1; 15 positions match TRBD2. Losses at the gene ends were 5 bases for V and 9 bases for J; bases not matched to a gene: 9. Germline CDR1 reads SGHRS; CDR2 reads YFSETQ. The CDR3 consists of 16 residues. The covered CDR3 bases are TGCGCCAGCAGTTTTGGACTAGCGGGAGGGCAGGGTGAG. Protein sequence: CASSFGLAGGQGE. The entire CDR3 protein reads CASSFGLAGGQGEQFF.

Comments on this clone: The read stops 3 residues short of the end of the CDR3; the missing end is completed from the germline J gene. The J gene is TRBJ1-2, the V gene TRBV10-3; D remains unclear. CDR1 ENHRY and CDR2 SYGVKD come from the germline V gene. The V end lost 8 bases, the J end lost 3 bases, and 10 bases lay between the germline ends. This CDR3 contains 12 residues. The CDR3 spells CAISVLDYGYTF. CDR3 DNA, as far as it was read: TGTGCCATCTCGGTCTTAGACTATGGC.

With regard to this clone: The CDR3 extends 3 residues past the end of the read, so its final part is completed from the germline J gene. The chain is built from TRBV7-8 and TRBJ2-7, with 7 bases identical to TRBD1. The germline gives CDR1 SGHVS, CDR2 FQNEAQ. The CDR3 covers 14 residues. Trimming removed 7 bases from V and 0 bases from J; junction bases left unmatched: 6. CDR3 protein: CASNPRGNSYEQYF. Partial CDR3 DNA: TGTGCCAGCAACCCCAGGGGGAACTCCTACGAG.

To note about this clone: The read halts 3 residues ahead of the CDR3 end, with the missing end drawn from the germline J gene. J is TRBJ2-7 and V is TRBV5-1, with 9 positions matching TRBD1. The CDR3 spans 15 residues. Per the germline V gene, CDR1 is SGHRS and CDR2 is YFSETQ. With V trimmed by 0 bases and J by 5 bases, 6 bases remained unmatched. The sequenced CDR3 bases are TGCGCCAGCAGCTTGGTAGGGACAGGGCCCCACGAG. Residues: CASSLVGTGPHE. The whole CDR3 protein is CASSLVGTGPHEQYF. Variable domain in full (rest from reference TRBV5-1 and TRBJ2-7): KAGVTQTPRYLIKTRGQQVTLSCSPISGHRSVSWYQQTPGQGLQFLFEYFSETQRNKGNFPGRFSGRQFSNSRSEMNVSTLELGDSALYLCASSLVGTGPHEQYFGPGTRLTVT.